This passage covers 17 T cell receptor beta chains from one sample sequenced in a study of blood T cell repertoires in COVID-19. Repertoires were generated with immunoSEQ multiplex PCR, while TCRdb's copy carries only in-frame clones and drops some. The sample yields 250,000 to 350,000 clones, around 90% seen once. The sample comprised peripheral blood. These receptor sequences come from a young woman with COVID-19, enrolled during active disease.

The J gene is TRBJ1-3, the V gene TRBV27; no firm D call. Trimming took off 6 bases at V and 0 bases at J, with 9 bases between the two ends. This CDR3 region has 14 residues. CDR1 and CDR2 from the germline V gene are MNHEY and SMNVEV (reference sequence). The CDR3 DNA follows: TGTGCCAGCAGGGCAGCAGGCTCTGGAAACACCATATATTTT. Its translation: CASRAAGSGNTIYF.

This clone was seen more than once but under ten times. V is TRBV4-1 and J is TRBJ2-1, with 10 bases fitting TRBD1. The ends lost 1 base at V and 7 bases at J; junction bases unmatched: 7. CDR1 is MGHRA, CDR2 YSYEKL, per germline. The CDR3 runs 16 residues. The CDR3 region is CASSQGWGQGRNEQFF. CDR3 sequence (DNA): TGCGCCAGCAGCCAAGGCTGGGGACAGGGGAGGAATGAGCAGTTCTTC.

The chain couples TRBV2 to TRBJ1-5; a weak D match, TRBD1 (6 bases). The CDR3 extends over 14 amino acids. Looked up from germline, CDR1 is SNHLY and CDR2 is FYNNEI. With 6 bases removed from V and 2 bases from J, the gap between germline ends came to 11 bases. The CDR3 here is CASSGRGGNQPQHF. The CDR3 nucleotides are TGTGCCAGCAGCGGCAGGGGTGGCAATCAGCCCCAGCATTTT.

The chain uses TRBV28 and TRBJ2-1; TRBD1 matches 8 bases. The CDR3 is 13 amino acids. The V gene's germline CDR1 is MDHEN and CDR2 SYDVKM. The trim removed 7 bases at V and 7 bases at J, leaving 6 bases unmatched. In nucleotides, the CDR3 is TGTGCCAGCACTCGGGACAGGAGGAATGAGCAGTTCTTC. As protein: CASTRDRRNEQFF.

This chain joins TRBV5-4 and TRBJ1-4; the D gene is possibly TRBD1 (5 bases). Trimming stripped 4 bases from V and 4 bases from J, with 11 bases between. CDR1 is SGHNT and CDR2 is YYREEE in the germline V gene (reference sequence). The CDR3 is 14 residues long. The chain's CDR3 is CASSLYQGNEKLFF. DNA of the CDR3: TGTGCCAGCAGCCTCTATCAGGGTAATGAAAAACTGTTTTTT. Drawing the rest from reference TRBV5-4 and TRBJ1-4, the complete variable domain is ETGVTQSPTHLIKTRGQQVTLRCSSQSGHNTVSWYQQALGQGPQFIFQYYREEENGRGNFPPRFSGLQFPNYSSELNVNALELDDSALYLCASSLYQGNEKLFFGSGTQLSVL.

V usage is TRBV24-1 and J usage is TRBJ1-2, with D possibly TRBD1 on 5 matching bases. CDR1 is KGHDR and CDR2 is SFDVKD in the germline V gene. With 7 bases removed from V and 7 bases from J, the gap between germline ends came to 15 bases. The CDR3 totals 13 residues. The CDR3 region has the DNA TGTGCCACCAGCGCCTCAGGGTTAGGTGGCTACACCTTC. Protein sequence: CATSASGLGGYTF.

The chain has TRBV28 and TRBJ2-7; 8 nucleotides agree with TRBD2. The CDR3 runs to 15 residues. With V trimmed by 6 bases and J by 5 bases, 12 bases remained unmatched. Germline lookup yields CDR1 MDHEN and CDR2 SYDVKM. CDR3 nucleotide sequence: TGTGCCAGCAGCTCCCCGGGACTAGTAGTTAACGAGCAGTACTTC. Its protein is CASSSPGLVVNEQYF.

The chain has TRBV30 and TRBJ2-3, with TRBD1 matching 7 bases. The germline V gene has CDR1 GTSNPN and CDR2 SVGIG (reference sequence). The CDR3 length is 14 residues. V trimming: 5 bases; J trimming: 3 bases; junction bases outside the gene matches: 8. The CDR3, as DNA: TGTGCCTGGTTGGTAGCAGGGGGTACAGATACGCAGTATTTT. Protein sequence: CAWLVAGGTDTQYF.

The genes are TRBV6-6 and TRBJ1-1; D is perhaps TRBD1 (6 bases). Trimming took 10 bases from V and 4 from J, leaving 16 bases between them. This CDR3 has 13 amino acids. Per germline, CDR1 MNHNY and CDR2 SVGAGI (reference sequence). The CDR3 here is CATGGREGTEAFF. In DNA, the CDR3 is TGTGCCACGGGGGGCAGGGAAGGCACTGAAGCTTTCTTT.

The V gene is TRBV27, the J gene TRBJ1-2; 12 bases agree with TRBD1. Germline-derived CDR1 and CDR2 are MNHEY and SMNVEV (reference sequence). The trim removed 7 bases at V and 7 bases at J, leaving 7 bases unmatched. The CDR3 spans 14 residues. For the CDR3, the DNA is TGTGCCAGCAAACCGGGACAGGGGGCGCGTGGCTACACCTTC. Translation: CASKPGQGARGYTF.

The chain uses TRBV5-1 and TRBJ2-2, with 10 bases identical to TRBD2. Trimming cost V 1 base and J 8 bases; bases outside gene matches: 11. The CDR3 length is 17 residues. The V gene's germline CDR1 is SGHRS and CDR2 YFSETQ. The CDR3 sequence is CASSLPGLADAGGELFF. The CDR3 DNA follows: TGCGCCAGCAGCTTGCCTGGACTAGCGGACGCCGGGGGGGAGCTGTTTTTT.

This sequence joins TRBV2 and TRBJ2-5, with D uncertain. Germline V lookup: CDR1 SNHLY, CDR2 FYNNEI. Between the trimmed V and J ends, which lost 0 bases and 5 bases, there was a span of 16 bases. This CDR3 has 16 amino acids. CDR3 nucleotides: TGTGCCAGCAGTGAAGCGCGAGGTAGTAACGATGAGACCCAGTACTTC. Translating gives CASSEARGSNDETQYF.

CDR3 sequence reads: CSVTGGSGNTIYF. As DNA, the CDR3 is TGCAGCGTTACAGGGGGCTCTGGAAACACCATATATTTT. This sequence joins TRBV29-1 and TRBJ1-3, with 8 bases fitting TRBD1. This CDR3 is built from 13 residues. CDR1 is SQVTM, CDR2 ANQGSEA, per germline. Trimming removed 5 bases from V and 0 bases from J; junction bases left unmatched: 0.

V usage is TRBV5-6 and J usage is TRBJ1-6; D gene uncertain. The CDR3 consists of 14 residues. V gave up 0 bases and J gave up 4 bases, with 5 bases separating them. Germline V gene sequence: CDR1 SGHDT, CDR2 YYEEEE. The CDR3 sequence is CASSLGGYNSPLHF. The DNA of the CDR3 is TGTGCCAGCAGCTTGGGAGGGTATAATTCACCCCTCCACTTT.

The chain combines TRBV2 with TRBJ2-5; 8 positions agree with TRBD2. CDR1 is SNHLY, CDR2 FYNNEI, per germline. V lost 6 bases to trimming and J lost 3 bases; unmatched junction nucleotides: 12. The CDR3 runs to 16 residues. The DNA of the CDR3 is TGTGCCAGCAGCGGAAATCCCCCCGGGGGGGAAGAGACCCAGTACTTC. This sequence encodes CASSGNPPGGEETQYF.

The rearrangement uses TRBV7-9 and TRBJ2-1, with a weak D call TRBD2 (5 bases). The CDR3 loop spans 13 amino acids. Germline V gene lookup returns CDR1 SEHNR and CDR2 FQNEAQ (reference sequence). V lost 5 bases to trimming and J lost 10 bases, with 15 bases between them. CDR3 sequence: CASSRGSEGEQFF. The CDR3 DNA reads TGTGCCAGCAGCCGTGGTTCAGAGGGAGAGCAGTTCTTC.

Remarks on this clone: Other DNA sequences within the sample encode an identical CDR3. The CDR3 protein is CASSFRGNTEAFF. In DNA, the CDR3 is TGTGCCAGCAGTTTTAGGGGAAACACTGAAGCTTTCTTT. This sequence joins TRBV28 and TRBJ1-1; weak D call: TRBD1 (5 bases). Germline loops: CDR1 MDHEN, CDR2 SYDVKM. This CDR3 region has 13 residues. V lost 3 bases and J lost 2, with 7 bases in between.